A selection of T cell receptor beta chains follows, all from one sample in a study of patients and donors after allogeneic stem cell transplantation. TCRdb used MiXCR to reprocess the RT-PCR reads, holding one entry per CDR3 protein. The repertoire includes roughly 880,000 distinct CDR3 sequences, about a sixth of them detected once, and 6% sits in the top ten. Sequencing input: blood, either unsorted or a sorted T cell fraction (not recorded which). The receptors were gathered from a human donor who was either an allogeneic HSCT recipient or a stem cell or donor lymphocyte infusion donor (not recorded which). It is not recorded whose cells these are; they may come from a transplant donor. Both conserved end residues are part of each CDR3. The D gene is left open where the match is weak. Rows may omit the clone size; those that give it use once, few, many or a size class.

J,V,size,D,CDR3,DNA
TRBJ2-1,TRBV24-1,-,-,CATSDRRVNNEQFF,TGTGCCACCAGTGATCGGAGGGTTAACAATGAGCAGTTCTTC
TRBJ2-1,TRBV25-1,-,-,CASSESLGAYNEQFF,TGTGCCAGCAGTGAATCGTTGGGAGCTTACAATGAGCAGTTCTTC
TRBJ1-1,TRBV7-6,few,-,CASSSLTRNTEAFF,TGTGCCAGCAGCTCCTTGACAAGAAACACTGAAGCTTTCTTT
TRBJ2-1,TRBV4-2,-,TRBD2,CASSQDGTSGGWYDNEQFF,TGTGCCAGCAGCCAAGATGGGACTAGCGGGGGTTGGTATGACAATGAGCAGTTCTTC
TRBJ1-1,TRBV19,-,-,CASSISTGGTEAFF,TGTGCCAGTAGTATATCGACTGGGGGGACAGAAGCTTTCTTT
TRBJ2-7,TRBV6-1,-,-,CASRPGDWNYEQYF,TGTGCCAGCAGACCCGGGGACTGGAACTACGAGCAGTACTTC
TRBJ2-3,TRBV5-4,-,-,CASSPPGPITDTQYF,TGTGCCAGCAGCCCGCCGGGACCCATCACAGATACGCAGTATTTT
TRBJ2-1,TRBV20-1,-,TRBD2,CSARDTGGPNEQFF,TGCAGTGCTAGAGACACGGGAGGGCCTAATGAGCAGTTCTTC
TRBJ1-2,TRBV6-2/TRBV6-3,-,-,CASSRGIRHRGNYGYTF,TGTGCCAGCAGTAGGGGAATTAGACACCGGGGGAACTATGGCTACACCTTC
TRBJ1-1,TRBV20-1,-,-,CSAPEERTEAFF,TGCAGTGCCCCTGAGGAACGCACTGAAGCTTTCTTT
TRBJ2-1,TRBV27,-,TRBD2,CASSFSPSGNNEQFF,TGTGCCAGCAGTTTTAGTCCTAGCGGGAACAATGAGCAGTTCTTC
TRBJ2-3,TRBV12-3/TRBV12-4,few,-,CASPGPRADTQYF,TGTGCCAGCCCCGGGCCCAGGGCAGATACGCAGTATTTT
TRBJ2-4,TRBV6-1,few,-,CATSPRGSKNIQYF,TGTGCCACATCCCCCCGGGGGTCCAAAAACATTCAGTACTTC
TRBJ1-5,TRBV12-3/TRBV12-4,many,-,CASSLQGKQPQHF,TGTGCCAGCAGTTTACAGGGAAAACAGCCCCAGCATTTT
TRBJ2-1,TRBV5-6,few,-,CASSFFGQGGHEQFF,TGTGCCAGCAGCTTTTTTGGGCAGGGGGGGCATGAGCAGTTCTTC
TRBJ2-3,TRBV7-3,-,TRBD2,CASSLGGLGLYF,TGTGCCAGCAGCTTAGGGGGACTAGGTCTGTATTTT
TRBJ1-2,TRBV3-1,-,-,CASSLLDRFYGYTF,TGTGCCAGCAGCCTCCTCGACAGGTTCTATGGCTACACCTTC
TRBJ1-5,TRBV20-1,-,-,CSATGDSNQPQHF,TGCAGTGCCACAGGAGACAGTAATCAGCCCCAGCATTTT
TRBJ2-7,TRBV5-1,-,TRBD2,CASSAGLAGLVQYF,TGCGCCAGCAGCGCGGGACTAGCGGGGTTAGTGCAGTACTTC
TRBJ2-5,TRBV5-1,few,TRBD2,CASSLGVVAGDLETQYF,TGCGCCAGCAGCTTGGGGGTAGTAGCGGGGGATCTGGAGACCCAGTACTTC
TRBJ1-1,TRBV20-1,few,-,CSARDYLPGRDTEAFF,TGCAGTGCTAGAGATTACCTACCAGGCAGGGACACTGAAGCTTTCTTT
TRBJ2-5,TRBV7-2,few,-,CASSFYRAKETQYF,TGTGCCAGCAGCTTTTACAGGGCGAAAGAGACCCAGTACTTC
TRBJ2-1,TRBV7-3,-,TRBD1,CASSSRPQGKGSYNEQFF,TGTGCCAGCAGCTCAAGACCACAGGGGAAAGGCTCCTACAATGAGCAGTTCTTC
TRBJ2-5,TRBV20-1,few,-,CSALAPAPETQYF,TGCAGTGCTTTGGCCCCTGCGCCGGAGACCCAGTACTTC
TRBJ2-3,TRBV11-2,few,TRBD1,CASSLSRQGLADTQYF,TGTGCCAGCAGCTTATCCCGACAGGGGTTAGCAGATACGCAGTATTTT
TRBJ1-2,TRBV20-1,few,-,CSARGGREGRGTF,TGCAGTGCTCGCGGGGGGCGGGAGGGGCGAGGCACCTTC
TRBJ2-7,TRBV6-1,-,-,CASSDGGLPGEQYF,TGTGCCAGCAGTGACGGGGGACTGCCGGGCGAGCAGTACTTC
TRBJ2-7,TRBV20-1,many,-,CSARDGRPDNRGTSSYEQYF,TGCAGTGCTAGAGATGGGCGGCCGGATAACCGGGGGACAAGCTCCTACGAGCAGTACTTC
TRBJ1-5,TRBV4-2,-,-,CASSQDSPSNQPQHF,TGTGCCAGCAGCCAAGATTCTCCGAGCAATCAGCCCCAGCATTTT
TRBJ2-2,TRBV5-1,-,-,CATAAGSNTGELFF,TGCGCCACCGCGGCGGGGTCGAACACCGGGGAGCTGTTTTTT
TRBJ2-1,TRBV24-1,-,TRBD2,CATSDSGTRLYNEQFF,TGTGCCACCAGTGATTCCGGGACTAGGCTCTACAATGAGCAGTTCTTC
TRBJ2-1,TRBV5-1,few,-,CASSSGAASRNEQFF,TGCGCCAGCAGCTCAGGGGCCGCGTCCAGGAATGAGCAGTTCTTC
TRBJ1-1,TRBV20-1,few,TRBD1,CSVSTGRKNTEAFF,TGCAGTGTCTCGACAGGGAGGAAGAACACTGAAGCTTTCTTT
TRBJ1-1,TRBV7-3,few,-,CASSSRQKGEAFF,TGTGCCAGCAGCTCCAGGCAAAAAGGTGAAGCTTTCTTT